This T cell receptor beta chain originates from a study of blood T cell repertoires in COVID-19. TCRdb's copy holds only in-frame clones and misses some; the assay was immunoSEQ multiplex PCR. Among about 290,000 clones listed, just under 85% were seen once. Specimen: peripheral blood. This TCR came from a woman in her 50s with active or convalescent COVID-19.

CDR3 in DNA: TGTGCCAGCGAGGACACTTTGAACACTGAAGCTTTCTTT. It translates to CASEDTLNTEAFF. The chain has TRBV18 and TRBJ1-1, with TRBD1 as a possible D gene (5 bases). Trimming cost V 8 bases and J 0 bases, with 10 bases left between them. The V gene's germline CDR1 is KGHSH and CDR2 LQKENI. This CDR3 has 13 amino acids.